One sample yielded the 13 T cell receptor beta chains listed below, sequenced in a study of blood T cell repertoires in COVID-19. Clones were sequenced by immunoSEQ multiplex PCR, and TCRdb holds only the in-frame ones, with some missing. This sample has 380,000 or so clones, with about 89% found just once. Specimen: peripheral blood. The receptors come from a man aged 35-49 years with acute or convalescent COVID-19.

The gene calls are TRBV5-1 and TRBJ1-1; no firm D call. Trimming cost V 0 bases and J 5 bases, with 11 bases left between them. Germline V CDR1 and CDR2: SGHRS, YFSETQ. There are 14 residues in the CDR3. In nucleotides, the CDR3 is TGCGCCAGCAGCTTGGCCGCAGGTCGTACTGAAGCTTTCTTT. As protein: CASSLAAGRTEAFF.

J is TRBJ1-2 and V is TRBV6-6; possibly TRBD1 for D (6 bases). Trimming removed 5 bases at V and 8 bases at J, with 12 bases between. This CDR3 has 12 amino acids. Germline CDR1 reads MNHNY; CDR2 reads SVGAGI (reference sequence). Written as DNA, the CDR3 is TGTGCCAGCAGTGGGGGGGCCGGAGGCTACACCTTC. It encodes CASSGGAGGYTF.

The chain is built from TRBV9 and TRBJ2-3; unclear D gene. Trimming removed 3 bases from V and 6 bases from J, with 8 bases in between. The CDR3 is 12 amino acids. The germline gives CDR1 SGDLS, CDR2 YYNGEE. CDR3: CASSGPSDTQYF. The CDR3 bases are TGTGCCAGCAGCGGGCCTTCGGATACGCAGTATTTT.

The DNA of the CDR3 is TGTGCCAGCAGCAGCTTGGAGGGCCAACCAAATGAGCAGTTCTTC. As protein: CASSSLEGQPNEQFF. The V and J genes are TRBV21-1 and TRBJ2-1; TRBD2 is the table's D call, not checked against the DNA. TRBV21-1 is marked as a pseudogene. The CDR3 runs 15 residues.

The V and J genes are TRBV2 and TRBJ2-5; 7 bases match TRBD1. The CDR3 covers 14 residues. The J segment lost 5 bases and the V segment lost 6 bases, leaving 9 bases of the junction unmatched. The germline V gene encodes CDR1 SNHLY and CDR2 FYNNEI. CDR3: CASSELLQGETQYF. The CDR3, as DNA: TGTGCCAGCAGCGAACTACTACAGGGGGAGACCCAGTACTTC. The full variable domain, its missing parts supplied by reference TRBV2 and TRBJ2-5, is EPEVTQTPSHQVTQMGQEVILRCVPISNHLYFYWYRQILGQKVEFLVSFYNNEISEKSEIFDDQFSVERPDGSNFTLKIRSTKLEDSAMYFCASSELLQGETQYFGPGTRLLVL.

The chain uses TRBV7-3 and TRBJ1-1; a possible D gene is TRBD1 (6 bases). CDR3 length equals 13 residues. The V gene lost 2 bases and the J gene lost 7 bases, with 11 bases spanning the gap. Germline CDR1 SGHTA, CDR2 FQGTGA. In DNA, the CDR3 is TGTGCCAGCAGCTTACGGACAGATCATGAAGCTTTCTTT. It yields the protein CASSLRTDHEAFF.

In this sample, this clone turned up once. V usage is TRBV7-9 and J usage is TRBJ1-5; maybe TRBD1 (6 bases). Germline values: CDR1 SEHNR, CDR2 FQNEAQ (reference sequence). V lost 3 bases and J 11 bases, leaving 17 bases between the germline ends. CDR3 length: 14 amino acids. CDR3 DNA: TGTGCCAGCAGCTTGACAGGAGAGACAGCGTCCCAGCATTTT. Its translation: CASSLTGETASQHF.

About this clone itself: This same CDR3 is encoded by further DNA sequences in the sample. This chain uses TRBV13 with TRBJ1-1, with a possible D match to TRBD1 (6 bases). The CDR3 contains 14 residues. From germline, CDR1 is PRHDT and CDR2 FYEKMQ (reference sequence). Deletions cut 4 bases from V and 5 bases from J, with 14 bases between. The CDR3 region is CASSYQGRGTEAFF. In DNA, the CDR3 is TGTGCCAGCAGCTACCAGGGGCGGGGGACTGAAGCTTTCTTT.

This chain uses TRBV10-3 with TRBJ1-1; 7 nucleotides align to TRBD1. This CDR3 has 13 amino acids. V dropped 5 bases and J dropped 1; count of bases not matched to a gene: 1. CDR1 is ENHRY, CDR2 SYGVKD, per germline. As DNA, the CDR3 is TGTGCCATCAGTCAGGGGGGGAACACTGAAGCTTTCTTT. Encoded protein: CAISQGGNTEAFF.

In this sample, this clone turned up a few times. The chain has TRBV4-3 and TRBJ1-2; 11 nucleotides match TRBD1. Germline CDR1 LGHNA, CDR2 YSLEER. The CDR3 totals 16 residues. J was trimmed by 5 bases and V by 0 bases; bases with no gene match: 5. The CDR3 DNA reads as TGCGCCAGCAGCCAAGAGTCCGGGACAGGGGGTTATGGCTACACCTTC. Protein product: CASSQESGTGGYGYTF.

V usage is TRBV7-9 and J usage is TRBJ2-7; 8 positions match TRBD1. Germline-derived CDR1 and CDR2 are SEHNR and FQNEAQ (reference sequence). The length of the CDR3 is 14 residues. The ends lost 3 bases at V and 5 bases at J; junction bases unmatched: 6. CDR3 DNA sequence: TGTGCCAGCAGCTTGCGACAGGGGCACGACGAGCAGTACTTC. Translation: CASSLRQGHDEQYF.

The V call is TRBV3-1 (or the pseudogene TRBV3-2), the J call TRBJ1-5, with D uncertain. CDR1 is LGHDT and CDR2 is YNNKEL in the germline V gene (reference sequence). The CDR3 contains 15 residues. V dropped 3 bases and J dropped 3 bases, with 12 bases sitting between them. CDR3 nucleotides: TGTGCCAGCAGCCACAGCCGGGGTATCAATCAGCCCCAGCATTTT. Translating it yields CASSHSRGINQPQHF.

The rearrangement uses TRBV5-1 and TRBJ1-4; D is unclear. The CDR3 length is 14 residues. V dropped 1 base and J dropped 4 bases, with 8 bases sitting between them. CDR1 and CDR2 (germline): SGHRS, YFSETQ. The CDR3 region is CASSLYGDNEKLFF. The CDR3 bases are TGCGCCAGCAGCTTGTACGGGGATAATGAAAAACTGTTTTTT.